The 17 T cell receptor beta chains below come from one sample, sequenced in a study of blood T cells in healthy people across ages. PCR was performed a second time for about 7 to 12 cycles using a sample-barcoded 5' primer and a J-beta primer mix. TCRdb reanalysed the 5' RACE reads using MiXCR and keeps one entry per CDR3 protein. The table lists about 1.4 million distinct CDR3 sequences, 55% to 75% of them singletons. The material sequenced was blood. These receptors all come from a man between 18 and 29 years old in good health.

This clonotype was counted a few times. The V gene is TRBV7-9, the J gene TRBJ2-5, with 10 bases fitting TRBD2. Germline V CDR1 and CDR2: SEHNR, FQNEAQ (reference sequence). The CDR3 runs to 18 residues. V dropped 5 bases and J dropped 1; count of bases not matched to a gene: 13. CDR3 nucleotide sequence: TGTGCCAGCAGCCCCGAGGTCCGGACTAGCGGACTCCAAGAGACCCAGTACTTC. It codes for CASSPEVRTSGLQETQYF.

CDR3 in amino acids: CATSREAGVAYEQYF. The CDR3 nucleotides read TGTGCCACCAGCAGAGAGGCAGGGGTCGCCTACGAGCAGTACTTC. V is TRBV15 and J is TRBJ2-7, with TRBD1 as a possible D gene (6 bases). The CDR3 contains 15 residues. Between the trimmed V and J ends, which lost 0 bases and 2 bases, there was a span of 11 bases. From germline, CDR1 is LNHNV and CDR2 YYDKDF (reference sequence).

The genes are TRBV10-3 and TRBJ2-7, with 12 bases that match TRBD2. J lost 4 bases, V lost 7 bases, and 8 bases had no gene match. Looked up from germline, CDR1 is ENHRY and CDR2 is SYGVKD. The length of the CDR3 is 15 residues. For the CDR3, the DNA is TGTGCCATCATGCCCACTAGCGGGGGGCCGTACGAGCAGTACTTC. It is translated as CAIMPTSGGPYEQYF.

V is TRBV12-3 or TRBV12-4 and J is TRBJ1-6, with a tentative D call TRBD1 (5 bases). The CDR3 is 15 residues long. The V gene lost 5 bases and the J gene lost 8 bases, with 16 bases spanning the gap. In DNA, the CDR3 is TGTGCCAGCAGTCCCCGGGACTTACGGGATTCACCCCTCCACTTT. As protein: CASSPRDLRDSPLHF.

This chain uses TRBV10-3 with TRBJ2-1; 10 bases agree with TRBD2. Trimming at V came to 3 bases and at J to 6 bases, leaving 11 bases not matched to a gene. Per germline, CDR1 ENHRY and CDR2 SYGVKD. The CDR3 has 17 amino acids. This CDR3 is CAISDPSGSGGVNEQFF. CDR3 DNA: TGTGCCATCAGTGACCCGTCCGGGAGCGGGGGGGTCAATGAGCAGTTCTTC.

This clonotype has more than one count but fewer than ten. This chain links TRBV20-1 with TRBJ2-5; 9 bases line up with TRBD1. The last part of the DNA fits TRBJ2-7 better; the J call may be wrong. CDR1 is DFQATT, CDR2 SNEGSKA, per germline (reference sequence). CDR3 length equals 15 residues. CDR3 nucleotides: TGCAGTGCGTTAGACCCAGACAGGGGGTTCTACGAGCAGTACTTC. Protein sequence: CSALDPDRGFYEQYF.

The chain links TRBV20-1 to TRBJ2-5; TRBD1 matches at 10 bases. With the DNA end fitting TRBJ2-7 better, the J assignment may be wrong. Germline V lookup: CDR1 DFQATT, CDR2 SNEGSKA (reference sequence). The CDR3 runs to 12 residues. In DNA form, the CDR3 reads TGCAGTGCTTGGGACAGGGGCTACGAGCAGTACTTC. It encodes CSAWDRGYEQYF.

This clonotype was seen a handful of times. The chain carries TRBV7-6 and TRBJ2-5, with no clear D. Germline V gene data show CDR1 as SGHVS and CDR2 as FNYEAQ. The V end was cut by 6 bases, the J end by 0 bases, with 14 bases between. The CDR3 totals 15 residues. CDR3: CASREFTRYQETQYF. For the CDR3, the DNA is TGTGCCAGCAGGGAATTCACACGGTACCAAGAGACCCAGTACTTC.

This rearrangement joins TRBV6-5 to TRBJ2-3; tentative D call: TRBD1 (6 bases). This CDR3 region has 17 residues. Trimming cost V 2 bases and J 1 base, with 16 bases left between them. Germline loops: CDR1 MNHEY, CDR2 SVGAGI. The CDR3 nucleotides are TGTGCCAGCAGTTACCGAGAACAGGGTACGGGCACAGATACGCAGTATTTT. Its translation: CASSYREQGTGTDTQYF.

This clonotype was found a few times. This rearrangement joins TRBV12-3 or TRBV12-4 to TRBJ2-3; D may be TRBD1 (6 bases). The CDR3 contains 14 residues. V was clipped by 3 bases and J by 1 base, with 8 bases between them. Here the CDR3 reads CASSFRQGTDTQYF. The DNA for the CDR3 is TGTGCCAGCAGTTTTCGACAGGGCACAGATACGCAGTATTTT.

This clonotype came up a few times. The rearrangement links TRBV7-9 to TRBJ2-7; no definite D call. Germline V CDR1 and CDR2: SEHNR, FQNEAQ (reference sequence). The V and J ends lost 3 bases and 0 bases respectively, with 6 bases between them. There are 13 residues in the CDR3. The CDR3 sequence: CASSFMDSYEQYF. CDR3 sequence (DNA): TGTGCCAGCAGCTTCATGGACTCCTACGAGCAGTACTTC. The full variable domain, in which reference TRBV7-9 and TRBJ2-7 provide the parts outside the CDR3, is DTGVSQNPRHKITKRGQNVTFRCDPISEHNRLYWYRQTLGQGPEFLTYFQNEAQLEKSRLLSDRFSAERPKGSFSTLEIQRTEQGDSAMYLCASSFMDSYEQYFGPGTRLTVT.

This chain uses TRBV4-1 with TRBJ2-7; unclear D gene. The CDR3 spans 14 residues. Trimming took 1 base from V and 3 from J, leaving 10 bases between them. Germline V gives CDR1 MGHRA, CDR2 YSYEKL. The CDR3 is CASSQGKDYYEQYF. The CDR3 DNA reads TGCGCCAGCAGCCAAGGCAAAGATTACTACGAGCAGTACTTC.

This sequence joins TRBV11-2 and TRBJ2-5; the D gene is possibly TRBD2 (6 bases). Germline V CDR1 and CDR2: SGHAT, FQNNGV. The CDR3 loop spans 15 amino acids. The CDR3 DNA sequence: TGTGTCCACCTAGGCTGCGGGGCCCTGCCAAGAGACCAGTACTTC. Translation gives CVHLGCGALPRDQYF.

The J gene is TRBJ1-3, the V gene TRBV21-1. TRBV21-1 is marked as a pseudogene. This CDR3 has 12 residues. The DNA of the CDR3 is TGTGCCAGCAGGGGGTGTGGAAACACCATATATTTT. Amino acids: CASRGCGNTIYF.

CDR3 residues: CASLPEGVEVGELFF. CDR3 nucleotide sequence: TGTGCCAGCCTCCCGGAGGGGGTAGAGGTCGGGGAGCTGTTTTTT. The chain joins TRBV2 to TRBJ2-2; D may be TRBD1 or TRBD2 (6 bases each). CDR3 length: 15 residues. Germline CDR1 is SNHLY and CDR2 is FYNNEI. Between the trimmed V and J ends, which lost 8 bases and 7 bases, there was a span of 20 bases.

CDR3: CASTSRRDLNEQFF. The DNA of the CDR3 is TGTGCCAGCACCTCAAGGAGGGACCTCAATGAGCAGTTCTTC. V gene TRBV3-1 combines with J gene TRBJ2-1; maybe TRBD2 (6 bases). V was trimmed by 7 bases and J by 6 bases, leaving 16 bases between them. The CDR3 spans 14 residues. Germline-derived CDR1 and CDR2 are LGHDT and YNNKEL (reference sequence).

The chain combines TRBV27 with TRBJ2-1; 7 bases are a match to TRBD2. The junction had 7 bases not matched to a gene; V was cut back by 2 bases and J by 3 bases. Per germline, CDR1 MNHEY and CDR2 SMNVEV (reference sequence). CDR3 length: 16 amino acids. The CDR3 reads CASSLVAGVVYNEQFF. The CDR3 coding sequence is TGTGCCAGCAGTTTAGTCGCGGGAGTTGTCTACAATGAGCAGTTCTTC.